This T cell receptor (beta chain) was recovered during a study of siplizumab effects on memory and regulatory T cells. Notes on the study in general: Siplizumab brought about a significant reduction in alloreactive sequences traceable to unstimulated CD4+ memory cells. Naive T cells appeared more varied than memory cells and looked like key alloresponse contributors.

TCRdb keeps only in-frame clones here, not all; method: immunoSEQ multiplex PCR. The sample contains fewer than 120,000 clones, over 85% of which appear only once. This clone was detected only once. Its target is unknown. In germline, CDR1 is SGDLS, CDR2 YYNGEE. V was pared by 3 bases and J by 0 bases, with 13 bases between. This CDR3 comprises 15 residues. This receptor was taken from a human donor in good health. Sequenced sample: CD4+ T cells sorted from blood. The chain carries TRBV9 and TRBJ2-7; D may correspond to TRBD1 or TRBD2 (5 bases each). CDR3 sequence: CASSGSAGTSYEQYF. The CDR3 DNA reads TGTGCCAGCAGCGGATCGGCAGGGACCTCCTACGAGCAGTACTTC.